Described below is a single T cell receptor (beta chain) sequence and its context. Its antigen is still unknown. The primer mix had 60 Vbeta and 13 Jbeta primers. The authors' processing: Tens of millions of unique TCR beta chains, 9 million to 14 million shared, were counted in a later analysis. Using immunoSEQ multiplex PCR, the repertoire was profiled, and TCRdb retains in-frame clones only, with some absent. The V and J calls and clone size come from that table; D and trimming were worked out from the DNA. Here the sample spans 120,000 to 150,000 clones, 60% to 80% being singletons. Germline lookup yields CDR1 SNHLY and CDR2 FYNNEI. Germline trimming cut 6 bases from V and 5 bases from J; bases unmatched to any gene: 10. The CDR3 contains 15 residues. This sample is drawn from a study of cytomegalovirus exposure and HLA in healthy donors. Study conclusions and caveats: The majority of TCR sequences were rare, yet some public TCRs appeared in many donors.

The chain carries TRBV2 and TRBJ1-1, with 9 bases identical to TRBD1. This receptor was obtained from a woman between 35 and 50 years old in good health and CMV-seropositive. The sample taken for sequencing was PBMCs. CDR3 DNA sequence: TGTGCCAGCAGCCTACCGACAGGGGGGCGGACTGAAGCTTTCTTT. It specifies CASSLPTGGRTEAFF.